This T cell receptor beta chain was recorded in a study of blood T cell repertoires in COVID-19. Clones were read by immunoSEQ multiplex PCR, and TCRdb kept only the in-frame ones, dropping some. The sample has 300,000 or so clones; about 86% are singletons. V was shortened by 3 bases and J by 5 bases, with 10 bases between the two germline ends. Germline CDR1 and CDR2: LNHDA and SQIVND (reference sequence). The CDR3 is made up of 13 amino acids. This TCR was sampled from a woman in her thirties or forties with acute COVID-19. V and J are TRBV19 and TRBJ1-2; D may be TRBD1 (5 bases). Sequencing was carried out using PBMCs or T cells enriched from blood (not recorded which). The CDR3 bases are TGTGCCAGTAGTATTCTAGGGGAATATGGCTACACCTTC. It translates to CASSILGEYGYTF.